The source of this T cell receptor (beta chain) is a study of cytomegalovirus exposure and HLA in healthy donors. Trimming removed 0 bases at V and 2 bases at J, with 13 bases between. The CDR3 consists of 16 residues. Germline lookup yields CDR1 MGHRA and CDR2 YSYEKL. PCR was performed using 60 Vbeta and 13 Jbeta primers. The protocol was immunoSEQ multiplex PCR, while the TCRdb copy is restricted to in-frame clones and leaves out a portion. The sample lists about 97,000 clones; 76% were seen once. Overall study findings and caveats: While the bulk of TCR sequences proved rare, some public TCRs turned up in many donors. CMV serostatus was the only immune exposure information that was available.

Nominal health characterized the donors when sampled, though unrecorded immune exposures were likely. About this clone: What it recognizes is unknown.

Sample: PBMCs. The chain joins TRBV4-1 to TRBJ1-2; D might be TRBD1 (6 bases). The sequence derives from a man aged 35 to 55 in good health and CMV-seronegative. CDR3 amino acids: CASSQDFGTPNYGYTF. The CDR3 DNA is TGCGCCAGCAGCCAAGATTTTGGGACACCGAACTATGGCTACACCTTC.